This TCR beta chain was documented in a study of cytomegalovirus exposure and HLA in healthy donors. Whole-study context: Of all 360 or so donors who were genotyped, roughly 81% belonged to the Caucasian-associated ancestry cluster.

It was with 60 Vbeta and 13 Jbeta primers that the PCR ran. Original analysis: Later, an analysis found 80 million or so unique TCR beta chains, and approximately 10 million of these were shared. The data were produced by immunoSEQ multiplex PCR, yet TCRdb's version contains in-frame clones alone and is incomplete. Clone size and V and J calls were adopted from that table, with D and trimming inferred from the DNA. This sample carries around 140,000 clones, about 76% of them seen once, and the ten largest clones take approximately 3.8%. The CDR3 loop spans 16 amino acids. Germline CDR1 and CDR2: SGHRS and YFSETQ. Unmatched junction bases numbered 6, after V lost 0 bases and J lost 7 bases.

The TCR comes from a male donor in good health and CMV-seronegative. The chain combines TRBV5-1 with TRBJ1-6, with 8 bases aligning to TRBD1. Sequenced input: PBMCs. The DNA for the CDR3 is TGCGCCAGCAGCTTGGAAACTACAGGGGGGAATTCACCCCTCCACTTT. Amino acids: CASSLETTGGNSPLHF.